This is a list of T cell receptor beta chains from one sample in a study of shared clonotypes between healthy human individuals. The repertoire was sequenced with immunoSEQ multiplex PCR; TCRdb's copy has only in-frame clones and lacks some. The sample contains about 700,000 clones, around 90% of which appear only once. The sequenced sample consisted of naive CD8+ T cells sorted from blood. Source of these receptors: a man aged 30 to 45 in good health. The CDR3 runs from the conserved cysteine through the conserved F or W. The D gene is left open where the match is weak. Clone size appears in some rows only: once, few, many, or a class for an expanded clone.

v_gene	d_gene	j_gene	abundance	CDR3nt	CDR3aa
TRBV7-8	.	TRBJ2-1	once	TGTGCCAGCAGCCCCGGAGGCGTAGGTGGCAATGAGCAGTTCTTC	CASSPGGVGGNEQFF
TRBV27	.	TRBJ2-1	.	TGTGCCAGCAGTTCAGACGTGGGGGTCAACAATGAGCAGTTCTTC	CASSSDVGVNNEQFF
TRBV14	.	TRBJ1-4	.	TGTGCCAGCAGCCAAGAGATCGCAACTAATGAAAAACTGTTTTTT	CASSQEIATNEKLFF
TRBV5-8	.	TRBJ1-2	.	TGTGCCAGCAGCACCGACAGCCCGAATGGCTACACCTTC	CASSTDSPNGYTF
TRBV29-1	.	TRBJ2-3	.	TGCAGCGTTGAAGATTGGCAGGGGTCTAGCACAGATACGCAGTATTTT	CSVEDWQGSSTDTQYF
TRBV28	.	TRBJ2-1	once	TGTGCCAGCAGTCTAGGGACTGAACAGTTCTTC	CASSLGTEQFF
TRBV27	TRBD1	TRBJ2-1	.	TGTGCCAGCAGTTTCTGGGACAGGTGGGATGAGCAGTTCTTC	CASSFWDRWDEQFF
TRBV19	TRBD1	TRBJ1-1	.	TGTGCCAGTAGTCCCAGGAAAATACAGGGGTTGAACACTGAAGCTTTCTTT	CASSPRKIQGLNTEAFF
TRBV5-4	.	TRBJ2-2	once	TGTGCCAGCACTGGCCCGAGCCAGACGAACACCGGGGAGCTGTTTTTT	CASTGPSQTNTGELFF
TRBV11-2	.	TRBJ2-1	.	TGTGCCAGCAGGGACATCGGCGGGACATCCTACAATGAGCAGTTCTTC	CASRDIGGTSYNEQFF
TRBV27	.	TRBJ2-7	.	TGTGCCAGCACCCCAGGCCGAGGGGGGGAGCAGTACTTC	CASTPGRGGEQYF
TRBV4-1	.	TRBJ1-3	.	TGCGCCAGCAGCCAACGACAGGTCCATGGGGACACCATATATTTT	CASSQRQVHGDTIYF
TRBV7-9	.	TRBJ2-6	.	TGTGCCAGCAGCGGTACGGGATTTAGGATCTCTGGGGCCAACGTCCTGACTTTC	CASSGTGFRISGANVLTF
TRBV6-5	.	TRBJ2-3	.	TGTGCCAGCAGTTACTCAAGCGTGTGGACAGATACGCAGTATTTT	CASSYSSVWTDTQYF
TRBV28	TRBD2	TRBJ2-1	.	TGTGCCAGCAGTTTAACAGCTAGCGGGAGTCTCTCCTACAATGAGCAGTTCTTC	CASSLTASGSLSYNEQFF
TRBV4-3	.	TRBJ1-1	.	TGCGCCAGCAGCTTCCAGCCGGGGGACGAGACTGAAGCTTTCTTT	CASSFQPGDETEAFF
TRBV28	.	TRBJ1-2	.	TGTGCCAGCAGAGTGGTGGAGGACTATGGCTTCACCTTC	CASRVVEDYGFTF
TRBV2	.	TRBJ1-5	.	TGTGCCAGCAGGGAATTTGGGAGTCAGCCCCAGCATTTT	CASREFGSQPQHF
TRBV13	TRBD2	TRBJ2-1	.	TGTGCCAGCAGCGAGGGAGGTAGCGGGAGGGCCCCTGAGCAGTTCTTC	CASSEGGSGRAPEQFF
TRBV5-1	.	TRBJ2-6	.	TGCGCCAGCGGCATTGAAGGGGCTGGGGCCAACGTCCTGACTTTC	CASGIEGAGANVLTF
TRBV27	.	TRBJ2-7	.	TGTGCCAGCAGCTTTATCGGAAGACTGGAGCGCTACGAGCAGTACTTC	CASSFIGRLERYEQYF
TRBV13	.	TRBJ2-3	.	TGTGCCACCAATTATAGGGGAGATACGCAGTATTTT	CATNYRGDTQYF
TRBV9	.	TRBJ2-1	.	TGTGCCAGCAGCGCGGGGTCGGTCAATGAGCAGTTCTTC	CASSAGSVNEQFF
TRBV11-2	.	TRBJ2-5	once	TGTGCCAGCAGCTTACTGTTAAGGGAGACCCAGTACTTC	CASSLLLRETQYF
TRBV19	.	TRBJ2-1	.	TGTGCCAGTAGTATCGGAGGGCCTTCCAATGAGCAGTTCTTC	CASSIGGPSNEQFF
TRBV29-1	.	TRBJ2-1	.	TGCAGCGCCCCCCGCTATGGCGAGGGCTTTAGCGATGAGCAGTTCTTC	CSAPRYGEGFSDEQFF
TRBV10-3	.	TRBJ1-5	.	TGTGCCATCAGTGACCCCGGTTTCAATCAGCCCCAGCATTTT	CAISDPGFNQPQHF
TRBV27	TRBD1	TRBJ1-1	.	TGTGCCGCGGGGGACAGGAAAGCTTTCTTT	CAAGDRKAFF
TRBV9	TRBD2	TRBJ2-3	once	TGTGCCAGCAGCGCCGATAGCGGGAGGGCCGGGACAGATACGCAGTATTTT	CASSADSGRAGTDTQYF
TRBV19	.	TRBJ2-1	once	TGTGCCACCTTGGAGAGCTCCTACAATGAGCAGTTCTTC	CATLESSYNEQFF
TRBV27	.	TRBJ2-1	.	TGTGCCAGCCGTGGGAGGACCTACAATGAGCAGTTCTTC	CASRGRTYNEQFF
TRBV25-1	TRBD2	TRBJ2-3	.	TGTGCCAGCAGTGACTCACTAGCGTCAGATACGCAGTATTTT	CASSDSLASDTQYF
TRBV10-1	.	TRBJ2-7	.	TGCGCCAGCAGTGAGGGTTCCGGCGGGCTCAGCTCCTACGAGCAGTACTTC	CASSEGSGGLSSYEQYF
TRBV4-1	TRBD2	TRBJ2-7	.	TGCGCCAGCAGCCAAGGGGAGAACGGACTAGCTTTTAACTACGAGCAGTACTTC	CASSQGENGLAFNYEQYF
TRBV4-1	TRBD2	TRBJ2-7	.	TGCGCCAGCAGCCAAACTAGCGGAACATACGAGCAGTACTTC	CASSQTSGTYEQYF
TRBV4-3	.	TRBJ2-7	.	TGCGCCAGCAGCCAAGGTATAGGGGGGGACGAGCAGTACTTC	CASSQGIGGDEQYF
TRBV9	.	TRBJ2-7	.	TGTGCCAGCAGCTCAGACGTCACCTACGAGCAGTACTTC	CASSSDVTYEQYF
TRBV29-1	TRBD2	TRBJ2-1	once	TGCAGCGTGACCGGACTAGCGGACAATGAGCAGTTCTTC	CSVTGLADNEQFF
TRBV7-2	TRBD2	TRBJ2-7	once	TGTGCCAGCAGCTTATGGACTAGCGGGGGTTGGGAGCAGTACTTC	CASSLWTSGGWEQYF
TRBV10-1	.	TRBJ2-3	.	TGCGCCAGCAGTGAGTCGCTAGTGTTACACACAGATACGCAGTATTTT	CASSESLVLHTDTQYF
TRBV29-1	TRBD2	TRBJ2-1	once	TGCAGCGGCACCGGGACTAGCGGGACGGGGCTCGGGTACAATGAGCAGTTCTTC	CSGTGTSGTGLGYNEQFF
TRBV21-1	.	TRBJ2-4	once	TGTGCCAGCAGATGGGGACAGAAGAACATTCAGTACTTC	CASRWGQKNIQYF
TRBV10-1	.	TRBJ2-2	.	TGTGCCAGCAGCAACTCCGCGGTTGGCGCCGGGGAGCTGTTTTTT	CASSNSAVGAGELFF
TRBV29-1	.	TRBJ2-2	.	TGCAGCGTTGAAAGGGATCACACCGGGGAGCTGTTTTTT	CSVERDHTGELFF
TRBV28	TRBD2	TRBJ2-5	.	TGTGCCAGCAACTTAGGTCTGCTTGCTAGCGGGAACCAAGAGACCCAGTACTTC	CASNLGLLASGNQETQYF
TRBV18	TRBD1	TRBJ2-2	.	TGTGCCAGCTCATCGGGACAGGGTAGCACCGGGGAGCTGTTTTTT	CASSSGQGSTGELFF
TRBV7-6	.	TRBJ2-2	.	TGTGCCAGCAGCTTAGAGGACAGTAAAACCGGGGAGCTGTTTTTT	CASSLEDSKTGELFF
TRBV6-5	.	TRBJ2-7	few	TGTGCCAGCAGGCCACGGGCAGAGTACGAGCAGTACTTC	CASRPRAEYEQYF
TRBV2	.	TRBJ1-1	.	TGTGCCAGCGTTTTCACTTTTGAGGGTAGTGACACTGAAGCTTTCTTT	CASVFTFEGSDTEAFF
TRBV4-3	TRBD1	TRBJ2-7	.	TGCGCCAGCAGCCCCGGACAGGGGACCCCCTACGAGCAGTACTTC	CASSPGQGTPYEQYF
TRBV29-1	.	TRBJ2-7	.	TGCAGCGTTCTCCGGGATAGCTACGAGCAGTACTTC	CSVLRDSYEQYF
TRBV6-1	TRBD1	TRBJ2-7	.	TGTGCCAGCAGTGAAGGGATCTCGACAGGGTCGATCAACGAGCAGTACTTC	CASSEGISTGSINEQYF
TRBV7-2	.	TRBJ2-4	.	TGTGCCAGCAGCTTAGGGTTGTTCCCAAACATTCAGTACTTC	CASSLGLFPNIQYF
TRBV7-9	TRBD1	TRBJ1-1	.	TGTGCCAGCAGTAACACAGGGGGCACTGAAGCTTTCTTT	CASSNTGGTEAFF
TRBV9	.	TRBJ2-3	.	TGTGCCAGCAGCGTTTTTCCGGGGACAGATACGCAGTATTTT	CASSVFPGTDTQYF
TRBV7-7	.	TRBJ2-5	.	TGTGCTAGCAGCCCCCCGGCCCAGGGTAGCGGAGGGATCCGAGCGGAGACCCAGTACTTC	CASSPPAQGSGGIRAETQYF
TRBV6-6	.	TRBJ2-1	.	TGTGCCAGCAGCGAGACTAGCAGGGGCTACAATGAGCAGTTCTTC	CASSETSRGYNEQFF
TRBV10-2	.	TRBJ2-4	once	TGCGCCAGCAGTGAACGGCACCCAGCCGGGACGTCTAAGTACTTC	CASSERHPAGTSKYF